Included here is one T cell receptor beta chain sequence, with context. Its specificity is unknown. The germline V gene has CDR1 MNHNY and CDR2 SVGAGI (reference sequence). The CDR3 covers 14 residues. Trimming removed 5 bases from V and 2 bases from J, with 13 bases in between. Genomic DNA (from each subset) was split evenly across several immunoSEQ plates. In the sorted-subset replicate PCRs, 200 ng DNA, around 32,000 T cell genomes, was used. TCRdb's copy holds only in-frame clones and misses some; the assay was immunoSEQ multiplex PCR. Among hundreds of thousands of clones listed, around 90% were seen once. This record comes from a study of shared clonotypes between healthy human individuals. Findings and limits, study-wide: Unshared clonotypes carried lower generation probabilities than those common to all four donors.

CD45RO-negative, CCR7-positively selected cells formed the naive CD8 fraction, excluding terminally differentiated effector memory CD45RA+ cells. The source is a man aged 25-45 years in good health. This sequence joins TRBV6-6 and TRBJ2-7; D possibly uses TRBD1 or TRBD2 (5 bases each). Sequencing was done on a sample of naive CD8+ T cells sorted from blood. The CDR3 is CASSAWDQAYEQYF. CDR3 coding DNA: TGTGCCAGCAGTGCATGGGACCAAGCCTACGAGCAGTACTTC.